This is a list of T cell receptor beta chains from one sample in a study of T cell repertoires and Cas9 in healthy adults. Produced via immunoSEQ multiplex PCR; TCRdb's table is partial and in-frame only. The sample lists tens of thousands of clones; around 90% were seen once. What was sequenced was CD4+ effector T cells (CD127+, CD25-, CD137-, CD154-) from PBMCs; culture status not recorded. Receptor source: a human donor in good health. CDR3s include the opening cysteine and the closing phenylalanine or tryptophan. D genes are given only for firm matches. Clone size, where shown, is once, few, many, or a class for clones that have expanded.

CDR3 length,V gene,clone size,J gene,D gene,CDR3 DNA,CDR3 protein
19,TRBV19,NA,TRBJ1-3,NA,TGTGCCAGGAAGATGCGAGGACGTCCGACCCCCATCTCTGGAAACACCATATATTTT,CARKMRGRPTPISGNTIYF
16,TRBV5-6,NA,TRBJ1-5,NA,TGTGCCAGCAGCCGATCAGGTTGGGGCAGCAATCAGCCCCAGCATTTT,CASSRSGWGSNQPQHF
15,TRBV11-3,NA,TRBJ2-3,NA,TGTGCCAGCAGCCACTTCGGGACGGACACAGATACGCAGTATTTT,CASSHFGTDTDTQYF
18,TRBV5-1,NA,TRBJ1-4,NA,TGCGCCAGCAGCTTGGCCCCGGGGGGCTGGGGCACTAATGAAAAACTGTTTTTT,CASSLAPGGWGTNEKLFF
14,TRBV10-3,NA,TRBJ2-5,TRBD1,TGTGCCATCAGCGGAGGACAGGGGCGGGAGACCCAGTACTTC,CAISGGQGRETQYF
12,TRBV9,NA,TRBJ1-1,NA,TGTGCCAGCAGCCCCCAGGACGGCGAAGCTTTCTTT,CASSPQDGEAFF
15,TRBV28,NA,TRBJ2-7,NA,TGTGCCAGCGTTAGGGGTCTGCACTCGTCCTACGAGCAGTACTTC,CASVRGLHSSYEQYF
12,TRBV9,NA,TRBJ1-2,NA,TGTGCCAGCAGCGGTACCATCTCTGGCTACACCTTC,CASSGTISGYTF
13,TRBV9,NA,TRBJ1-6,NA,TGTGCCAGCAGTCCCATGGGAGATTCACCCCTCCACTTT,CASSPMGDSPLHF
15,TRBV7-2,few,TRBJ2-1,NA,TGTGCCAGCAGTTCCCGGGGATCGGGGCCGGGAGAGCAGTTCTTC,CASSSRGSGPGEQFF